This T cell receptor beta chain was profiled in a study of yellow fever vaccine responses in identical twins. A single record per CDR3 protein comes from TCRdb applying MiXCR to the RT-PCR reads. The profile covers roughly 2,800 distinct CDR3 sequences, with 75% to 85% appearing a single time and more than 8% taken by the ten largest. The material sequenced was T cells from blood (PBMCs), unsorted or a sorted subset (not recorded which), taken before or after yellow fever vaccination (not recorded which). This receptor was obtained from a female donor who received the yellow fever vaccine.

CDR3 in amino acids: CASSRGALVLGEQFF. As DNA, the CDR3 is TGTGCCAGCAGCAGGGGCGCACTGGTACTTGGGGAGCAGTTCTTC. This rearrangement joins TRBV7-6 to TRBJ2-1; possibly TRBD1 for D (5 bases). Trimming cost V 5 bases and J 10 bases, with 21 bases left between them. Germline CDR1 reads SGHVS; CDR2 reads FNYEAQ. The CDR3 consists of 15 residues.